A selection of T cell receptor beta chains follows, all from one sample in a study of blood T cell repertoires in COVID-19. Data came from immunoSEQ multiplex PCR; TCRdb stores just in-frame clones and leaves some out. The repertoire includes fewer than 25,000 clones, 90% of them detected once, and roughly 2.5% sits in the top ten. Sequences were obtained from peripheral blood. These receptors originate from a man between 70 and 80 years old with acute or convalescent COVID-19. Each CDR3 is given with its conserved first and last residue. A D gene is named only where the DNA matches it firmly. Size is omitted from some rows. Given values are once, few, many or a class for expanded clones.

TRBV18	TRBJ1-4	-	-	15	CASSRSRDTNEKLFF	TGTGCCAGCTCAAGAAGCAGGGATACTAATGAAAAACTGTTTTTT
TRBV7-6	TRBJ1-3	-	-	16	CASSLGQGISGNTIYF	TGTGCCAGCAGCTTAGGGCAGGGAATCTCTGGAAACACCATATATTTT
TRBV3-1/TRBV3-2	TRBJ2-7	-	-	13	CASSPPSSYEQYF	TGTGCCAGCAGTCCGCCTAGCTCCTACGAGCAGTACTTC
TRBV11-1	TRBJ2-7	-	-	12	CASSLRGYEQYF	TGTGCCAGCAGCTTACGGGGGTACGAGCAGTACTTC
TRBV28	TRBJ1-2	TRBD1	few	15	CASSKPGTGNYGYTF	TGTGCCAGCAGTAAGCCCGGGACAGGGAACTATGGCTACACCTTC
TRBV20-1	TRBJ1-1	-	once	12	CSASAGLGEAFF	TGCAGTGCTAGTGCAGGGTTGGGTGAAGCTTTCTTT
TRBV12-5	TRBJ1-1	-	-	16	CASGLVLGRERTEAFF	TGTGCTAGTGGTTTGGTACTGGGCAGGGAAAGAACTGAAGCTTTCTTT
TRBV28	TRBJ2-5	-	-	16	CASSPRGAVPQETQYF	TGTGCCAGCAGTCCCCGAGGAGCGGTGCCTCAAGAGACCCAGTACTTC
TRBV6-2/TRBV6-3	TRBJ2-1	-	-	13	CASSLEGYNEQFF	TGTGCCAGCAGCTTGGAGGGTTACAATGAGCAGTTCTTC
TRBV5-8	TRBJ1-5	TRBD1	-	14	CASSPTGISQPQHF	TGTGCCAGCAGCCCGACAGGGATTAGTCAGCCCCAGCATTTT
TRBV6-5	TRBJ2-1	-	-	14	CASSYRQQRTEQFF	TGTGCCAGCAGTTATAGACAGCAAAGGACAGAGCAGTTCTTC
TRBV5-4	TRBJ2-1	TRBD1	once	17	CASSLGGRTGELNEQFF	TGTGCCAGCAGCTTGGGCGGCCGGACAGGGGAATTGAATGAGCAGTTCTTC
TRBV6-1	TRBJ1-2	TRBD1	-	14	CASREGPGGGGYTF	TGTGCCAGCAGAGAAGGCCCAGGGGGCGGGGGCTACACCTTC
TRBV5-4	TRBJ2-2	TRBD1	-	15	CASTDGTVNTGELFF	TGTGCCAGCACCGACGGGACAGTTAACACCGGGGAGCTGTTTTTT
TRBV10-3	TRBJ2-3	TRBD2	-	16	CAISGVAGISTDTQYF	TGTGCCATCAGTGGGGTAGCGGGCATAAGCACAGATACGCAGTATTTT
TRBV7-2	TRBJ2-7	-	-	15	CASSFVAGATYEQYF	TGTGCCAGCAGCTTTGTCGCAGGGGCTACCTACGAGCAGTACTTC
TRBV9	TRBJ2-7	-	-	14	CASSVIDNSYEQYF	TGTGCCAGCAGCGTAATCGATAATAGCTACGAGCAGTACTTC
TRBV6-1	TRBJ1-1	-	-	13	CASSEQANTEAFF	TGTGCCAGCAGTGAACAGGCGAACACTGAAGCTTTCTTT
TRBV5-8	TRBJ2-2	-	-	17	CASSSLLGRGRTGELFF	TGTGCCAGCAGCTCACTACTGGGGCGCGGTCGGACCGGGGAGCTGTTTTTT
TRBV27	TRBJ1-6	-	-	15	CASSLLAGYYSPLHF	TGTGCCAGCAGTTTATTGGCAGGGTATTATTCACCCCTCCACTTT
TRBV7-2	TRBJ2-7	TRBD1	-	13	CASSLVAGGEQYF	TGTGCCAGCAGCTTAGTGGCAGGGGGTGAGCAGTACTTC
TRBV5-4	TRBJ2-3	-	once	18	CASSLVRRGPGGTDTQYF	TGTGCCAGCAGCTTGGTCCGACGAGGGCCCGGGGGCACAGATACGCAGTATTTT
TRBV3-1/TRBV3-2	TRBJ1-1	TRBD1	once	18	CASSQEGQGLKVNTEAFF	TGTGCCAGCAGCCAGGAAGGACAGGGGCTGAAGGTGAACACTGAAGCTTTCTTT
TRBV4-3	TRBJ2-7	-	-	16	CASSQVVIAGSYEQYF	TGCGCCAGCAGCCAAGTTGTTATCGCAGGGTCCTACGAGCAGTACTTC
TRBV28	TRBJ2-3	TRBD1	-	16	CASSFPGQTSTDTQYF	TGTGCCAGCAGTTTCCCGGGACAGACAAGCACAGATACGCAGTATTTT
TRBV2	TRBJ1-6	-	-	15	CASSEALRVRSPLHF	TGTGCCAGCAGTGAAGCGCTGCGGGTCCGGTCACCCCTCCACTTT
TRBV4-3	TRBJ2-7	-	-	15	CASSQGIADKYEQYF	TGCGCCAGCAGCCAAGGGATAGCGGACAAATACGAGCAGTACTTC
TRBV5-1	TRBJ2-3	TRBD2	once	18	CASSLQGRGAPSTDTQYF	TGCGCCAGCAGCTTGCAGGGGCGGGGGGCCCCTAGCACAGATACGCAGTATTTT
TRBV7-2	TRBJ2-1	-	-	15	CASSLAATSYNEQFF	TGTGCCAGCAGCTTAGCGGCCACCTCCTACAATGAGCAGTTCTTC
TRBV3-1/TRBV3-2	TRBJ2-2	-	-	15	CASSATGTNTGELFF	TGTGCCAGCAGCGCTACCGGGACTAACACCGGGGAGCTGTTTTTT
TRBV9	TRBJ1-4	TRBD1	-	19	CASSLRAGTGPSTNEKLFF	TGTGCCAGCAGCCTTCGAGCCGGGACAGGGCCCTCAACTAATGAAAAACTGTTTTTT